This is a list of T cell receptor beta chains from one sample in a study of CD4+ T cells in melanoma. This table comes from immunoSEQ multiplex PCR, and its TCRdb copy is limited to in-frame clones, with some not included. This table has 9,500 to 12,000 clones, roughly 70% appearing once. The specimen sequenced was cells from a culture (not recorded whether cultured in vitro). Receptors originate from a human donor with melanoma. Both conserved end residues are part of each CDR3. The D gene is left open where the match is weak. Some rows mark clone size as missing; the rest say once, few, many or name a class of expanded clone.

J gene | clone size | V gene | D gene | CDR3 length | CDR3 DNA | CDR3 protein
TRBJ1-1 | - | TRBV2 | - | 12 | TGTGCCAGCAGGAAATGGAGTATCGTAGCTTTCTTT | CASRKWSIVAFF
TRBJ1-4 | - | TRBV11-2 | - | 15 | TGTGCCAGCAGCCCCCGTCAGGGTCACAGAGTAAAACTGTTTTTT | CASSPRQGHRVKLFF
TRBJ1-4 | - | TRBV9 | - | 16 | TGTGCCAACGTTCCCCGGGCGGGGACCGGTAATGAAAAACTGTTTTTT | CANVPRAGTGNEKLFF
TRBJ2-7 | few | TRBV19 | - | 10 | TGTGCCAGTGACAACTACGAGCAGTACTTC | CASDNYEQYF
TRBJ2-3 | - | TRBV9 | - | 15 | TGTGCCAGCAGCGTAGAAATGAATCCGGCAGATACGCAGTATTTT | CASSVEMNPADTQYF
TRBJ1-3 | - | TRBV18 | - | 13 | TGTGCCAGCTCACCTTCGGACAGTAACACCATATATTTT | CASSPSDSNTIYF
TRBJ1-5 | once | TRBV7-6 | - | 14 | TGTGCCAGCAGCCCGACGGTAGGCAATCAGCCCCAGCATTTT | CASSPTVGNQPQHF
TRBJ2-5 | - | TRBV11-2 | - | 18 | TGTGCCAGCAGCTTAAGGGGTTCTTTCCCTCGGTACCAAGAGACCCAGTACTTC | CASSLRGSFPRYQETQYF
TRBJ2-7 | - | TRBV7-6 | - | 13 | TGTGCCAGCAGCTTAGCGCGAGGGCTCGGGCAGTACTTC | CASSLARGLGQYF
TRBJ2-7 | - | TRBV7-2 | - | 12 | TGTGCCAGCAGCTTAAATAGACAGGAGTCATACTTC | CASSLNRQESYF
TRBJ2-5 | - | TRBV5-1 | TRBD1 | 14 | TGCGCCAGCAGCTTTGCCGGACAGGCGGAGACCCAGTACTTC | CASSFAGQAETQYF
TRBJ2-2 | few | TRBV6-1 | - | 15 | TGTGCCAGCAGTGTCCGGACAGCTGACACCGGGGAGCTGTTTTTT | CASSVRTADTGELFF
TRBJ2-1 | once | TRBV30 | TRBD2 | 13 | TGTGCCTGGGCGGGGGGGAATTACAATGAGCAGTTCTTC | CAWAGGNYNEQFF
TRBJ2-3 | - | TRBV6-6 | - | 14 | TGTGCCAGCAGTTACTCAGAGGGGGCAGATACGCAGTATTTT | CASSYSEGADTQYF
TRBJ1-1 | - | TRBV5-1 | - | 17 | TGCGCCAGCAGCTTGTTCTTACAGGGCCCCAAGAACACTGAAGCTTTCTTT | CASSLFLQGPKNTEAFF
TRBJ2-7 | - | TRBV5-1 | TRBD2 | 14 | TGCGCCAGCAGCTCGGTAGCGGGAGCCTGGGAGCAGTACTTC | CASSSVAGAWEQYF
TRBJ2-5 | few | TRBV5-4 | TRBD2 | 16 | TGTGCCAGCAGCTTGTCCCCAGCGGGGGGCCAAGAGACCCAGTACTTC | CASSLSPAGGQETQYF
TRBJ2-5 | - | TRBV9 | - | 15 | TGTGCCAGCAGTGGTAGTGGGTGGGGCCAAGAGACCCAGTACTTC | CASSGSGWGQETQYF
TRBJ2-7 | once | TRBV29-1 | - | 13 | TGCAGCGTTGGCGGCGGAGAGCGTTACGAGCAGTACTTC | CSVGGGERYEQYF
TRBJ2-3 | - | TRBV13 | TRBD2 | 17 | TGTGCCAGCAGCTTAAGGCTAGCGGGGGCTCGATGGGATACGCAGTATTTT | CASSLRLAGARWDTQYF
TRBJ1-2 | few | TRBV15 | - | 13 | TGTGCCACCAGCGAGCGGTGGCGCTATGGCTACACCTTC | CATSERWRYGYTF
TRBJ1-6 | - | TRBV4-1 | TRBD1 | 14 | TGCGCCAGCAGCCGGGACAGGGGGCCCTCCCCCCTCCACTTT | CASSRDRGPSPLHF
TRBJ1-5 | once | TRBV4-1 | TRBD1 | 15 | TGCGCCAGCAGCCAAGCTATTCAGGGGGTTCAGCCCCAGCATTTT | CASSQAIQGVQPQHF
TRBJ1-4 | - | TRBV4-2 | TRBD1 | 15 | TGTGCCAGCAGCCAGGCCGGGACAGGGGATGAAAAACTGTTTTTT | CASSQAGTGDEKLFF
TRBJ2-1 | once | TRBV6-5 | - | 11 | TGTGCCAGCAGTTCATATGCAGCCCAGTTCTTC | CASSSYAAQFF
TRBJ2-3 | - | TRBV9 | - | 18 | TGTGCCAGCAGCTCGCCCCCGGGCAGACTGCCCGAGACAGATACGCAGTATTTT | CASSSPPGRLPETDTQYF
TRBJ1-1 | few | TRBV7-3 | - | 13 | TGTGCCAGCAGCTTAATCGAGGGGTCTGAAGCTTTCTTT | CASSLIEGSEAFF
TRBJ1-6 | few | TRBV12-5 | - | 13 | TGTGCTAGTGGTTTGGAAGAGAGGTCCCCACTCCACTTT | CASGLEERSPLHF
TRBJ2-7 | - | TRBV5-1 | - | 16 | TGCGCCAGCAGCTTGGGCCAGGGGGGTTACTCCTACGAGCAGTACTTC | CASSLGQGGYSYEQYF
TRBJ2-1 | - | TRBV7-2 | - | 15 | TGTGCCAGCAGCTTAGGGGGTGGGAGCCGTAATGAGCAGTTCTTC | CASSLGGGSRNEQFF
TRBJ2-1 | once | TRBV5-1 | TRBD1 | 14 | TGCGCCAGCAGAGTACAGGGGGCGGTCGATGAGCAGTTCTTC | CASRVQGAVDEQFF
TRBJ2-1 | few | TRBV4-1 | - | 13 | TGCGCCAGCGTGGGGGGCCCCCACAATGAGCAGTTCTTC | CASVGGPHNEQFF
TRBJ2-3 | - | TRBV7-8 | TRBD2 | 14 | TGTGCCAGCAGATTCGCGGGGGGTGCAGATACGCAGTATTTT | CASRFAGGADTQYF
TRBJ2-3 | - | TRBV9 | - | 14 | TGTGCCAGTGCCCCGGGACCGCCGCAAAGGACGCAGTATTTT | CASAPGPPQRTQYF
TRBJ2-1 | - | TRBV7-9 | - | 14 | TGTGCCAGCAGCTCCTCGGACACCATCAATGAGCAGTTCTTC | CASSSSDTINEQFF
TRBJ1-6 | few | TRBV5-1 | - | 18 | TGCGCCAGCAGCCCGGGAGGGGCTCAGAGCTCCTATAATTCACCCCTCCACTTT | CASSPGGAQSSYNSPLHF
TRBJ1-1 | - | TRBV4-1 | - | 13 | TGCGCCAGCAGTCAGGTTATGGTCACTGAAGCTTTCTTT | CASSQVMVTEAFF
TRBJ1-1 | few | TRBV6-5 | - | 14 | TGTGCCAGCAGCCGCCCGGGGGGTAACACTGAAGCTTTCTTT | CASSRPGGNTEAFF
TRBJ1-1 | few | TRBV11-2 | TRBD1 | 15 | TGTGCCAGCAGCACGGACAGGGTGAAGGTCACTGAAGCTTTCTTT | CASSTDRVKVTEAFF
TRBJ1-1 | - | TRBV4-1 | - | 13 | TGCGCCAGCAGCCACAACAGGCAAACTGAAGCTTTCTTT | CASSHNRQTEAFF
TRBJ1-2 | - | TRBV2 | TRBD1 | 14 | TGTGCCAGCAGATGGGACAGTGGGGTAGGTGGCTACACCTTC | CASRWDSGVGGYTF
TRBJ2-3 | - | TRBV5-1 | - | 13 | TGCGCCAGCAGCTTGGCCGGGAGAGATACGCAGTATTTT | CASSLAGRDTQYF
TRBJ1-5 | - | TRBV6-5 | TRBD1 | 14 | TGTGCCAGCAGGCCAGGACAGGGGAATCAGCCCCAGCATTTT | CASRPGQGNQPQHF
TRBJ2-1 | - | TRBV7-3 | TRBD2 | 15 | TGTGCCAGCAGCGTAGCTAGCGGGGTAAACAATGAGCAGTTCTTC | CASSVASGVNNEQFF
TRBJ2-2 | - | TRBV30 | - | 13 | TGTGCCTGGAGTGTACGCGGTACCGGGGAGCTGTTTTTT | CAWSVRGTGELFF
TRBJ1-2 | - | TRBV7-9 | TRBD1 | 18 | TGTGCCAGCAGCTCAACTTCCCTGTACAGGGGGCTGTCGTATGGCTACACCTTC | CASSSTSLYRGLSYGYTF
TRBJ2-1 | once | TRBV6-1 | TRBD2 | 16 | TGTGCCAGCAGTGGCGCTAGCGGGGGTCTCTACAATGAGCAGTTCTTC | CASSGASGGLYNEQFF
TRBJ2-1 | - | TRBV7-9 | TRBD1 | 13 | TGTGCCAGCAGCCTAGACAGGGACCATGAGCAGTTCTTC | CASSLDRDHEQFF
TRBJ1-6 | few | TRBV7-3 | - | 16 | TGTGCCAGCAGCCCACAGGGCCCAAATAATAATTCACCCCTCCACTTT | CASSPQGPNNNSPLHF
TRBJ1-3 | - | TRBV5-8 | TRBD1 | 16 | TGTGCCAGCAGCCGTTTCAGGGGGTCCTCTGGAAACACCATATATTTT | CASSRFRGSSGNTIYF